The rows below give T cell receptor beta chains drawn from one sample of a study of shared clonotypes between healthy human individuals. Repertoires were generated with immunoSEQ multiplex PCR, while TCRdb's copy carries only in-frame clones and drops some. The sample contains about 110,000 clones, approximately 65% of which appear only once. Sequenced input: memory CD8+ T cells sorted from blood. The receptors here all came from a woman in her thirties in good health. The conserved cysteine and the conserved F or W are not part of the CDR3 here. Each record gives: clone size, V gene, J gene, CDR3 protein. Rows give clone size only sometimes, using once, few, many, or a class for an expanded clone.

clone size: -
V gene: TRBV25-1
J gene: TRBJ1-1
CDR3 protein: ASSGRVNTEAF

clone size: -
V gene: TRBV19
J gene: TRBJ1-2
CDR3 protein: ASSKDRDYGYT

clone size: -
V gene: TRBV30
J gene: TRBJ2-7
CDR3 protein: AWSFDPYEQY

clone size: few
V gene: TRBV27
J gene: TRBJ1-2
CDR3 protein: ASSLSQDGYT

clone size: -
V gene: TRBV25-1
J gene: -
CDR3 protein: ASSVEQNEQY

clone size: -
V gene: TRBV27
J gene: TRBJ2-7
CDR3 protein: ASRGGAAEQY

clone size: -
V gene: TRBV4-1
J gene: TRBJ2-5
CDR3 protein: ASSPGTAQETQY

clone size: -
V gene: TRBV19
J gene: TRBJ2-7
CDR3 protein: ASSIWTSSYEQY

clone size: -
V gene: TRBV2
J gene: TRBJ1-1
CDR3 protein: ASTRQDPAMNTEAF

clone size: many
V gene: TRBV25-1
J gene: TRBJ2-2
CDR3 protein: ASSEYKDGKNTGELF

clone size: few
V gene: TRBV6-5
J gene: TRBJ2-2
CDR3 protein: ASSYGTGGPYGELF

clone size: once
V gene: TRBV7-6
J gene: TRBJ2-1
CDR3 protein: ASSLGVGRAYEQF

clone size: few
V gene: TRBV28
J gene: TRBJ1-1
CDR3 protein: ASKPSQGAVTEAF

clone size: -
V gene: TRBV27
J gene: TRBJ2-1
CDR3 protein: ASSLRSFRDGYNEQF

clone size: -
V gene: TRBV5-5
J gene: TRBJ2-7
CDR3 protein: ASSLRDRGYEQY

clone size: few
V gene: TRBV6-4
J gene: TRBJ2-2
CDR3 protein: ASSTGTRENGELF

clone size: -
V gene: TRBV7-8
J gene: TRBJ1-5
CDR3 protein: ASSLALEIHGNQPQH

clone size: -
V gene: TRBV28
J gene: TRBJ2-4
CDR3 protein: ASSLGLLAKNIQY

clone size: -
V gene: TRBV7-9
J gene: TRBJ1-1
CDR3 protein: ASTIQEGQEAF

clone size: few
V gene: TRBV27
J gene: TRBJ2-3
CDR3 protein: ASSLSRATTDTQY

clone size: -
V gene: TRBV28
J gene: TRBJ2-2
CDR3 protein: ASSFGTGELF

clone size: -
V gene: TRBV6-5
J gene: TRBJ2-2
CDR3 protein: ASRRQGDTGELF

clone size: -
V gene: TRBV28
J gene: TRBJ2-7
CDR3 protein: ASSLSPWSGEQY

clone size: -
V gene: TRBV6-5
J gene: TRBJ2-3
CDR3 protein: ASSYGGRDTDTQY

clone size: many
V gene: TRBV29-1
J gene: TRBJ2-1
CDR3 protein: SVEGPFGSYNEQF

clone size: -
V gene: TRBV27
J gene: TRBJ2-7
CDR3 protein: ASSLGSTGRGYEQY

clone size: -
V gene: TRBV2
J gene: TRBJ2-6
CDR3 protein: ASSEPRALGLSGANVLT